This T cell receptor beta chain was profiled in a study of blood T cell repertoires in COVID-19. Study summary: Whether acute or convalescent, the COVID-19 samples came from the United States, Italy and Spain.

Germline CDR1 MNHEY, CDR2 SVGAGI. V was cut by 7 bases and J by 6 bases, with 16 bases left in between. This CDR3 is 14 amino acids long. TCRdb's copy holds only in-frame clones and misses some; the assay was immunoSEQ multiplex PCR. Altogether 250,000 to 300,000 clones are present, about 88% being singletons, with the ten largest covering 3.6%. Material: peripheral blood. This sequence joins TRBV6-5 and TRBJ1-5; D is possibly TRBD1 (6 bases). This TCR derives from a man aged 18 to 29 with active or convalescent COVID-19. The CDR3 sequence: CASTRRGYSQPQHF. The CDR3 nucleotides are TGTGCCAGCACTCGAAGGGGGTACAGTCAGCCCCAGCATTTT.